The next 12 T cell receptor beta chains were all read from a single sample in a study of T-cell memory formation after mild COVID-19. A single record per CDR3 protein comes from TCRdb applying MiXCR to the 5' RACE reads. The table shows fewer than 550,000 distinct CDR3 sequences, with around 18% occurring only once. The sequenced sample was PBMCs or a T cell subset sorted from them (not recorded which). The source of these receptors is an adult woman who had mild COVID-19 (a few samples of this study predate the infection). Cell type and time point are not known.

This sequence joins TRBV3-1 and TRBJ2-7; 11 nucleotides line up with TRBD2. J gave up 3 bases and V 6 bases, and 7 bases lay outside the gene matches. The V gene's germline CDR1 is LGHDT and CDR2 YNNKEL (reference sequence). The CDR3 consists of 15 residues. CDR3 region: CASSSASGGYYEQYF. The CDR3 DNA follows: TGTGCCAGCAGTTCGGCTAGCGGGGGGTACTACGAGCAGTACTTC.

This clonotype was detected only a few times. The chain couples TRBV7-2 to TRBJ2-3, with 14 bases that match TRBD2. Per germline, CDR1 SGHTA and CDR2 FQGNSA. V lost 2 bases to trimming and J lost 2 bases; unmatched junction nucleotides: 15. This CDR3 spans 21 amino acids. In DNA form, the CDR3 reads TGTGCCAGCAGCTTAATGACAGAGCCGGGACTAGCGGGGGCCCCCACAGATACGCAGTATTTT. It translates to CASSLMTEPGLAGAPTDTQYF.

The rearrangement uses TRBV29-1 and TRBJ1-2; D unclear. Looked up from germline, CDR1 is SQVTM and CDR2 is ANQGSEA. Trimming pared 6 bases from V and 3 bases from J, leaving 14 bases between. CDR3 size: 13 residues. The CDR3 DNA reads as TGCAGCGTCGCATTACTAGCCGACTATGGCTACACCTTC. It specifies CSVALLADYGYTF.

The V gene is TRBV2, the J gene TRBJ2-7; TRBD2 aligns across 9 bases. The CDR3 contains 17 residues. Germline V gene sequence: CDR1 SNHLY, CDR2 FYNNEI. With V trimmed by 7 bases and J by 2 bases, 15 bases remained unmatched. In nucleotides, the CDR3 is TGTGCCAGCACCGACCGGAGGGTAGCGGGAGCTACCTACGAGCAGTACTTC. This sequence encodes CASTDRRVAGATYEQYF.

This clonotype is a singleton in its sample. The rearrangement joins TRBV24-1 to TRBJ2-1, with 10 positions matching TRBD2. Germline-derived CDR1 and CDR2 are KGHDR and SFDVKD. CDR3 size: 16 residues. The V and J ends lost 4 bases and 6 bases, in that order; junction bases with no gene match: 8. The CDR3 loop is CATSETGLAVVNEQFF. CDR3 coding DNA: TGTGCCACCAGTGAAACAGGACTAGCGGTAGTCAATGAGCAGTTCTTC.

The rearrangement uses TRBV12-3 or TRBV12-4 and TRBJ1-3, with TRBD1 matching over 10 bases. The CDR3 is 15 amino acids. V lost 1 base and J lost 9; bases outside the gene matches: 6. CDR3 amino acids: CASSLGTGGMATIYF. DNA of the CDR3: TGTGCCAGCAGTTTAGGGACAGGGGGTATGGCCACCATATATTTT.

V and J are TRBV27 and TRBJ1-1; tentative D call: TRBD1 (5 bases). The CDR3 is 18 amino acids. Looked up from germline, CDR1 is MNHEY and CDR2 is SMNVEV (reference sequence). Trimming removed 6 bases from V and 1 base from J, with 24 bases in between. CDR3 loop: CASSPLPGSRDWNTEAFF. The DNA of the CDR3 is TGTGCCAGCAGCCCCTTACCCGGGTCAAGGGACTGGAACACTGAAGCTTTCTTT.

The chain employs TRBV19 and TRBJ1-6; no reliable D call. V shed 5 bases and J shed 5 bases, with 13 bases lying between them. The CDR3 is 15 amino acids. Germline V gene data show CDR1 as LNHDA and CDR2 as SQIVND (reference sequence). This CDR3 is CASSAAKVNNSPLHF. CDR3 DNA: TGTGCCAGTAGTGCCGCGAAGGTCAATAATTCACCCCTCCACTTT.

The gene calls are TRBV4-1 and TRBJ1-3; 8 bases are shared with TRBD1. This CDR3 spans 16 amino acids. Germline V gene data show CDR1 as MGHRA and CDR2 as YSYEKL. V trimming: 1 base; J trimming: 1 base; junction bases outside the gene matches: 3. The CDR3 region is CASSQGQGLSGNTIYF. The CDR3 coding sequence is TGCGCCAGCAGCCAAGGACAGGGGCTATCTGGAAACACCATATATTTT.

The chain links TRBV7-3 to TRBJ2-1; 8 bases agree with TRBD2. CDR1 and CDR2 from the germline V gene are SGHTA and FQGTGA. The CDR3 spans 14 residues. V lost 5 bases, J lost 9 bases, and 9 bases stayed unmatched. The CDR3 reads CASSPGTSSIEQFF. DNA for the CDR3: TGTGCCAGCAGCCCCGGGACTAGTTCGATTGAGCAGTTCTTC. The whole variable domain, remainder taken from reference TRBV7-3 and TRBJ2-1, is GAGVSQTPSNKVTEKGKYVELRCDPISGHTALYWYRQSLGQGPEFLIYFQGTGAADDSGLPNDRFFAVRPEGSVSTLKIQRTERGDSAVYLCASSPGTSSIEQFFGPGTRLTVL.

This clonotype was counted between two and nine times. This rearrangement joins TRBV4-3 to TRBJ2-6, with D uncertain. CDR1 and CDR2 (germline): LGHNA, YSLEER. Trimming removed 1 base at V and 4 bases at J, with 8 bases between. The CDR3 loop spans 15 amino acids. CDR3 DNA sequence: TGCGCCAGCAGCCAAGCCCGTAGGGGGGCCAACGTCCTGACTTTC. Its protein product is CASSQARRGANVLTF.

This clonotype was detected only a few times. This chain connects TRBV13 to TRBJ2-3; D is perhaps TRBD2 (6 bases). Trimming stripped 5 bases from V and 2 bases from J, with 14 bases between. This CDR3 spans 15 amino acids. Germline V gene data show CDR1 as PRHDT and CDR2 as FYEKMQ (reference sequence). The CDR3 DNA reads as TGTGCCAGCAGCCCAGGAGGGCAGAACACAGATACGCAGTATTTT. Amino acids: CASSPGGQNTDTQYF.